These 22 T cell receptor beta chains came from one sample sequenced in a study of CD8+CD57+ T cells in acquired aplastic anemia. Patients picked for sequencing had shown CD8+CD57+ cell expansion detected by flow cytometry. TCR beta VDJ and CDR3 were profiled, and genomic DNA was the template. TCRdb analysed the reads with MiXCR anew, one entry per CDR3 protein. The sample records some 180,000 distinct CDR3 sequences, less than 50% being singletons. Sequencing was performed on sorted CD4+, CD8+, or CD8+CD57+ T cells (not recorded which) from PBMCs. The receptors here all came from a human donor with aplastic anemia.

The chain joins TRBV15 to TRBJ2-5; D possibly corresponds to TRBD1 (6 bases). CDR3 length: 16 amino acids. Germline V gives CDR1 LNHNV, CDR2 YYDKDF (reference sequence). Trimming shortened V by 0 bases and J by 7 bases, and 18 bases separated the two germline ends. The CDR3 protein is CATSRDGRGPGGTQYF. The CDR3 DNA reads as TGTGCCACCAGCAGAGATGGCAGGGGTCCGGGTGGGACCCAGTACTTC.

This clonotype was seen at least ten times. The chain uses TRBV20-1 and TRBJ2-7, with D unclear. The CDR3 covers 13 residues. CDR1 is DFQATT and CDR2 is SNEGSKA in the germline V gene (reference sequence). V dropped 3 bases and J dropped 3 bases, with 12 bases sitting between them. CDR3 protein: CSARRPENYEQYF. CDR3 in DNA: TGCAGTGCTAGGAGACCCGAAAACTACGAGCAGTACTTC.

The table lists this clonotype with a few counts. CDR3 bases: TGTGCCATCAGTGAGTCCTCGGACAGGGATGGCTACACCTTC. Translated, it gives CAISESSDRDGYTF. This chain links TRBV10-3 with TRBJ1-2, with 8 bases that match TRBD1. Germline loops: CDR1 ENHRY, CDR2 SYGVKD. The CDR3 sequence is 14 residues long. With V trimmed by 0 bases and J by 6 bases, 3 bases remained unmatched.

V usage is TRBV20-1 and J usage is TRBJ2-5, with TRBD2 identical over 7 bases. J was trimmed by 5 bases and V by 5 bases; bases with no gene match: 5. Germline CDR1 DFQATT, CDR2 SNEGSKA (reference sequence). The CDR3 is 12 residues long. The CDR3 loop is CSAETSEETQYF. The CDR3 bases are TGCAGTGCTGAAACTAGCGAGGAGACCCAGTACTTC.

The J gene is TRBJ1-5, the V gene TRBV9; D remains unclear. This CDR3 spans 13 amino acids. Trimming pared 3 bases from V and 5 bases from J, leaving 9 bases between. Germline assignment: CDR1 SGDLS and CDR2 YYNGEE. CDR3 amino acids: CASSDDTYQPQHF. The CDR3 DNA reads as TGTGCCAGCAGCGACGACACCTATCAGCCCCAGCATTTT. The full variable domain, its missing parts supplied by reference TRBV9 and TRBJ1-5, is DSGVTQTPKHLITATGQRVTLRCSPRSGDLSVYWYQQSLDQGLQFLIQYYNGEERAKGNILERFSAQQFPDLHSELNLSSLELGDSALYFCASSDDTYQPQHFGDGTRLSIL.

This sequence joins TRBV20-1 and TRBJ1-1; the D is unclear. Per germline, CDR1 DFQATT and CDR2 SNEGSKA (reference sequence). Trimming removed 3 bases from V and 1 base from J, with 6 bases in between. The CDR3 has 12 amino acids. As DNA, the CDR3 is TGCAGTGCTAGCAAGGGGAACACTGAAGCTTTCTTT. It is translated as CSASKGNTEAFF.

This clonotype was counted at least ten times. The chain is built from TRBV10-2 and TRBJ2-2; 12 bases map to TRBD2. After removal of 8 bases from V and 7 bases from J, the junction contained 11 bases not matched to a gene. The CDR3 runs to 16 residues. CDR1 and CDR2 from the germline V gene are WSHSY and SAAADI. The CDR3 reads CASGRLAGGQGGELFF. The CDR3 bases are TGCGCCAGCGGACGGCTAGCGGGGGGGCAAGGCGGGGAGCTGTTTTTT.

This clonotype was picked up many times. The J gene is TRBJ2-7, the V gene TRBV29-1; 10 bases are a match to TRBD2. CDR3 length: 16 residues. After removal of 3 bases from V and 7 bases from J, the junction contained 15 bases not matched to a gene. Germline V gene sequence: CDR1 SQVTM, CDR2 ANQGSEA. The CDR3 DNA follows: TGCAGCGTTGATAAGGGAGTTAGCGGGGGGCTTCGGGAGCAGTACTTC. Encoded protein: CSVDKGVSGGLREQYF.

The rearrangement joins TRBV2 to TRBJ2-5; maybe TRBD2 (6 bases). CDR3 length: 14 residues. Germline assignment: CDR1 SNHLY and CDR2 FYNNEI. Trimming took off 5 bases at V and 2 bases at J, with 12 bases between the two ends. CDR3 sequence reads: CASSSGAGQETQYF. Here the CDR3 DNA reads TGTGCCAGCAGTTCCGGGGCGGGACAAGAGACCCAGTACTTC. Using reference TRBV2 and TRBJ2-5 for the parts outside the CDR3, the full variable domain is EPEVTQTPSHQVTQMGQEVILRCVPISNHLYFYWYRQILGQKVEFLVSFYNNEISEKSEIFDDQFSVERPDGSNFTLKIRSTKLEDSAMYFCASSSGAGQETQYFGPGTRLLVL.

The J gene is TRBJ2-1, the V gene TRBV5-6; 12 bases align to TRBD2. In germline, CDR1 is SGHDT, CDR2 YYEEEE. The CDR3 length is 15 residues. Trimming removed 4 bases from V and 4 bases from J; junction bases left unmatched: 3. DNA of the CDR3: TGTGCCAGCAGCGACGGACTAGCGGGATACAATGAGCAGTTCTTC. Translating gives CASSDGLAGYNEQFF.

The chain couples TRBV29-1 to TRBJ1-2; D ambiguous. The length of the CDR3 is 14 residues. Germline lookup yields CDR1 SQVTM and CDR2 ANQGSEA. V was trimmed by 4 bases and J by 2 bases, leaving 14 bases between them. In nucleotides, the CDR3 is TGCAGCGTTGCCCGGTTTCGGGGAAACTATGGCTACACCTTC. Translated, it gives CSVARFRGNYGYTF.

The chain couples TRBV15 to TRBJ1-4; maybe TRBD1 (5 bases). The CDR3 is 15 residues long. V lost 5 bases, J lost 5 bases, and 15 bases lay in between. Germline V CDR1 and CDR2: LNHNV, YYDKDF (reference sequence). CDR3 sequence reads: CATSVSTRVNEKLFF. CDR3 coding DNA: TGTGCCACCAGCGTATCGACCAGGGTGAATGAAAAACTGTTTTTT. The variable domain in full, with the rest retrieved from reference TRBV15 and TRBJ1-4, is DAMVIQNPRYQVTQFGKPVTLSCSQTLNHNVMYWYQQKSSQAPKLLFHYYDKDFNNEADTPDNFQSRRPNTSFCFLDIRSPGLGDTAMYLCATSVSTRVNEKLFFGSGTQLSVL.

This clonotype was observed a single time. V is TRBV11-1 and J is TRBJ1-4, with D maybe TRBD1 (5 bases). Germline loops: CDR1 SGHAT, CDR2 FQDESV (reference sequence). Trimming cost V 5 bases and J 8 bases, with 21 bases left between them. The CDR3 is 16 residues long. CDR3 sequence (DNA): TGTGCCAGCAGCCCCGTATCGTCAGGGATGGGAGAAAAACTGTTTTTT. This gives the protein CASSPVSSGMGEKLFF.

This clonotype was counted ten times or more. The chain joins TRBV11-2 to TRBJ1-2; perhaps TRBD1 as D (5 bases). V gave up 1 base and J gave up 5 bases, with 11 bases separating them. This CDR3 spans 14 amino acids. CDR1 SGHAT and CDR2 FQNNGV come from the germline V gene. The CDR3 here is CASSLVGGTYGYTF. CDR3 nucleotides: TGTGCCAGCAGCTTAGTCGGGGGGACTTATGGCTACACCTTC.

On this clonotype: Mismatch with germline at one junction end may stem from a read error. The chain carries TRBV6-1 and TRBJ1-3; tentative D call: TRBD1 (6 bases). The CDR3 is made up of 12 amino acids. The V gene's germline CDR1 is MNHNS and CDR2 SASEGT. CDR3 nucleotide sequence: TGTGCCAGCATGAGGGGGACGGTTTTATTGGATTTT. Translated, it gives CASMRGTVLLDF.

The V call is TRBV2, the J call TRBJ2-1; D remains unclear. Trimming shortened V by 4 bases and J by 8 bases, and 12 bases separated the two germline ends. The CDR3 is 13 amino acids. Germline loops: CDR1 SNHLY, CDR2 FYNNEI. The DNA of the CDR3 is TGTGCCAGCAGTGTCTACCAGCGCGATGAGCAGTTCTTC. Translation: CASSVYQRDEQFF. Using reference TRBV2 and TRBJ2-1 for the parts outside the CDR3, the full variable domain is EPEVTQTPSHQVTQMGQEVILRCVPISNHLYFYWYRQILGQKVEFLVSFYNNEISEKSEIFDDQFSVERPDGSNFTLKIRSTKLEDSAMYFCASSVYQRDEQFFGPGTRLTVL.

This clonotype was observed once. Written as DNA, the CDR3 is TGTGCCATCAGTGAGTCAGACGGCAGAACGTCGATCCCGAGCTCCTACGAGCAGTACTTC. Translated: CAISESDGRTSIPSSYEQYF. The chain combines TRBV10-3 with TRBJ2-7; D uncertain. This CDR3 region has 20 residues. V lost 0 bases, J lost 0 bases, and 24 bases lay in between. The V gene's germline CDR1 is ENHRY and CDR2 SYGVKD.

This clonotype was recorded at least ten times. V is TRBV20-1 and J is TRBJ2-5; 11 positions match TRBD2. This CDR3 has 15 amino acids. Per germline, CDR1 DFQATT and CDR2 SNEGSKA (reference sequence). Trimming at V came to 0 bases and at J to 1 base, leaving 1 base not matched to a gene. The CDR3 protein is CSARDSGGVQETQYF. CDR3 bases: TGCAGTGCTAGAGATAGCGGGGGGGTCCAAGAGACCCAGTACTTC.

As regards this clonotype: A read error may be the cause here, since a much bigger clone is one base away. As DNA, the CDR3 is TGTGCCAGCAGCCCGGATGGGACCTACGAGCAGTACTTC. It specifies CASSPDGTYEQYF. The chain employs TRBV5-4 and TRBJ2-7; D gene ambiguous. Germline values: CDR1 SGHNT, CDR2 YYREEE (reference sequence). V was cut by 4 bases and J by 2 bases, with 10 bases left in between. The length of the CDR3 is 13 residues.

The gene calls are TRBV6-1 and TRBJ1-5, with D perhaps TRBD1 (5 bases). Germline assignment: CDR1 MNHNS and CDR2 SASEGT. V was trimmed by 6 bases and J by 3 bases, leaving 6 bases between them. The CDR3 sequence is 12 residues long. Here the CDR3 reads CASSRDNQPQHF. Written as DNA, the CDR3 is TGTGCCAGCAGCAGGGACAATCAGCCCCAGCATTTT.

About this clonotype: This may come from a read error, since a much larger clone is one base off. The chain joins TRBV20-1 to TRBJ2-3, with 10 nucleotides matching TRBD2. CDR1 is DFQATT and CDR2 is SNEGSKA in the germline V gene (reference sequence). After removal of 6 bases from V and 5 bases from J, the junction contained 17 bases not matched to a gene. This CDR3 region has 17 residues. CDR3 nucleotide sequence: TGCAGTGCCTTGCCTTCGGGACCAGCGGGGGGGAGAGATACGCAGTATTTT. The encoded protein is CSALPSGPAGGRDTQYF.

The chain is built from TRBV10-3 and TRBJ1-5, with D possibly matching TRBD1 (5 bases). This CDR3 contains 16 residues. Germline-derived CDR1 and CDR2 are ENHRY and SYGVKD. The V gene lost 3 bases and the J gene lost 1 base, with 13 bases spanning the gap. The CDR3 bases are TGTGCCATCAGTGACAGGGAACATATGAGCAATCAGCCCCAGCATTTT. This translates into CAISDREHMSNQPQHF.